Sequencing of this T cell receptor beta chain was carried out in a study of cytomegalovirus exposure and HLA in healthy donors. Study as a whole: The approximately 710 first-cohort repertoires and the 130 or so validation repertoires shared the same platform, a later analysis reported. Whole-study results and caveats: TCR beta chains numbering some 160 were designated cytomegalovirus-associated. The TCR clusters that emerged in the first cohort tended, a later analysis found, to co-occur in the 120 or so validation repertoires. The study found most TCR sequences rare, yet found some public TCRs in many donors.

A note on this clone: What it recognizes is unknown.

The assay was immunoSEQ multiplex PCR, and TCRdb's table has in-frame clones only and misses some. The repertoire holds 60,000 to 65,000 clones, with about 96% as singletons. The sequenced material came from PBMCs. This TCR derives from a woman younger than 35 in good health and CMV-seronegative.

CDR3 in DNA: TGTGCCAGCAGCCAACCCTATACAGGGTTAAATCAGCCCCAGCATTTT. Translating it yields CASSQPYTGLNQPQHF. The chain joins TRBV28 to TRBJ1-5; D perhaps matches TRBD1 (6 bases). V lost 6 bases and J 4 bases, leaving 19 bases between the germline ends. CDR1 and CDR2 from the germline V gene are MDHEN and SYDVKM. This CDR3 has 16 residues.